Below, 15 T cell receptor beta chains from the same sample are listed, as sequenced in a study of neurological immune-mediated disorders. TCRdb processed the 5' RACE reads anew with MiXCR; each CDR3 protein has one entry. The data contain over 35,000 distinct CDR3 sequences, 4.5% of them singletons. Sequencing was performed on PBMCs. The receptors originated from a woman aged 55-70 years with multiple sclerosis.

This clonotype came up many times. The chain has TRBV5-1 and TRBJ2-1, with 8 bases identical to TRBD1. The ends lost 4 bases at V and 10 bases at J; junction bases unmatched: 10. The CDR3 sequence is 14 residues long. CDR1 SGHRS and CDR2 YFSETQ come from the germline V gene. The CDR3 coding sequence is TGCGCCAGCAGCCTTGAGACAGGGGTGGGCGAGCAGTTCTTC. Its translation is CASSLETGVGEQFF.

J is TRBJ2-7 and V is TRBV20-1; D is uncertain. CDR3 length equals 11 residues. Between the trimmed V and J ends, which lost 5 bases and 4 bases, there was a span of 9 bases. Germline V lookup: CDR1 DFQATT, CDR2 SNEGSKA (reference sequence). CDR3 amino acids: CSAFASYEQYF. In DNA form, the CDR3 reads TGCAGTGCTTTTGCTTCTTACGAGCAGTACTTC.

As to this clonotype: One base away lies a much larger clone, so this may be a sequencing read error. The conserved final phenylalanine or tryptophan is absent from the CDR3, which likely points to a read error. The gene calls are TRBV28 and TRBJ1-4, with 9 positions matching TRBD1. V was clipped by 7 bases and J by 6 bases; unmatched bases: 6. This CDR3 is built from 14 residues. Looked up from germline, CDR1 is MDHEN and CDR2 is SYDVKM. CDR3: CASTLDRGDEKLFI. As DNA, the CDR3 is TGTGCCAGCACCCTCGACAGGGGGGATGAAAAACTGTTTATT.

Many counts were recorded for this clonotype. The chain joins TRBV5-1 to TRBJ1-1, with 9 bases aligning to TRBD1. This CDR3 comprises 12 residues. With 4 bases clipped from V and 5 bases from J, the junction kept 0 bases outside the gene matches. CDR1 SGHRS and CDR2 YFSETQ come from the germline V gene. The CDR3 here is CASSGTGTEAFF. CDR3 DNA sequence: TGCGCCAGCAGCGGGACAGGGACTGAAGCTTTCTTT.

The rearrangement links TRBV6-5 to TRBJ2-1; D may be TRBD1 (6 bases). V lost 5 bases and J lost 6, with 8 bases in between. Germline V CDR1 and CDR2: MNHEY, SVGAGI. The CDR3 loop spans 12 amino acids. CDR3 loop: CASSEDSNEQFF. The DNA of the CDR3 is TGTGCCAGCAGTGAGGACAGCAATGAGCAGTTCTTC.

The table lists this clonotype with a few counts. The chain joins TRBV20-1 to TRBJ2-1, with 9 bases that match TRBD2. This CDR3 is built from 14 residues. The germline gives CDR1 DFQATT, CDR2 SNEGSKA (reference sequence). With V trimmed by 5 bases and J by 2 bases, 4 bases remained unmatched. This chain's CDR3 is CSAPLAGPYNEQFF. The DNA for the CDR3 is TGCAGTGCTCCGCTAGCGGGACCCTACAATGAGCAGTTCTTC.

V is TRBV3-1 and J is TRBJ2-7; 8 nucleotides match TRBD1. Germline trimming cut 0 bases from V and 3 bases from J; bases unmatched to any gene: 7. The CDR3 is made up of 16 amino acids. Germline CDR1 LGHDT, CDR2 YNNKEL (reference sequence). This CDR3 reads CASSQDLETGVYEQYF. The CDR3 DNA reads as TGTGCCAGCAGCCAAGATTTAGAGACAGGGGTCTACGAGCAGTACTTC.

Many counts were recorded for this clonotype. The gene calls are TRBV9 and TRBJ1-1, with D uncertain. Trimming shortened V by 0 bases and J by 4 bases, and 7 bases separated the two germline ends. CDR1 is SGDLS, CDR2 YYNGEE, per germline. The CDR3 runs to 13 residues. As DNA, the CDR3 is TGTGCCAGCAGCGTAGCTTCAGGCACTGAAGCTTTCTTT. Translation gives CASSVASGTEAFF.

This clonotype has a count of ten or more. The gene calls are TRBV29-1 and TRBJ2-3, with D tentatively TRBD2 (6 bases). V lost 4 bases and J lost 4, with 18 bases in between. Germline values: CDR1 SQVTM, CDR2 ANQGSEA. There are 15 residues in the CDR3. The CDR3: CSVGPRGGRADTQYF. As DNA, the CDR3 is TGCAGCGTTGGCCCGCGGGGCGGTAGGGCAGATACGCAGTATTTT.

The table lists this clonotype with many counts. One junction end does not reproduce the germline sequence, and a read error may be involved. CDR3 in amino acids: CSAGDFSGAFF. CDR3 DNA: TGCAGTGCTGGAGACTTCTCGGGGGCTTTCTTT. The chain employs TRBV20-1 and TRBJ1-1; no clear D gene. This CDR3 contains 11 residues. Germline CDR1 is DFQATT and CDR2 is SNEGSKA (reference sequence).

There are a few counts of this clonotype. This sequence may be a read error, since a much larger clone differs from it by one base. This CDR3 fails to terminate in the conserved phenylalanine or tryptophan, so it likely reflects a read error. The rearrangement links TRBV10-2 to TRBJ2-3, with 8 bases aligning to TRBD2. Per the germline V gene, CDR1 is WSHSY and CDR2 is SAAADI. The CDR3 runs to 16 residues. The V and J ends lost 6 bases and 0 bases, in that order; junction bases with no gene match: 8. CDR3 in amino acids: CASSLWGLGSTDTQYI. The DNA of the CDR3 is TGCGCCAGCAGCCTGTGGGGACTAGGGAGCACAGATACGCAGTATATT.

Many counts were recorded for this clonotype. V is TRBV4-3 and J is TRBJ2-2; weak D call: TRBD1 (6 bases). The CDR3 has 16 residues. V gave up 4 bases and J gave up 3 bases, with 15 bases separating them. Germline CDR1 reads LGHNA; CDR2 reads YSLEER. The CDR3 sequence: CASSLYSTGYTGELFF. CDR3 coding DNA: TGCGCCAGCAGCCTCTACTCGACAGGATACACCGGGGAGCTGTTTTTT.

This clonotype was detected ten times or more. The chain recombines TRBV6-5 with TRBJ1-5; D ambiguous. The germline V gene encodes CDR1 MNHEY and CDR2 SVGAGI. V was shortened by 0 bases and J by 5 bases, with 8 bases between the two germline ends. The CDR3 sequence is 14 residues long. CDR3 DNA: TGTGCCAGCAGTTACTCGAAGGCACATCAGCCCCAGCATTTT. It specifies CASSYSKAHQPQHF.

There are many counts of this clonotype. The rearrangement uses TRBV20-1 and TRBJ2-1; 12 bases are shared with TRBD2. This CDR3 contains 14 residues. J lost 10 bases, V lost 5 bases, and 9 bases had no gene match. CDR1 DFQATT and CDR2 SNEGSKA come from the germline V gene (reference sequence). DNA for the CDR3: TGCAGTGCTCGGACTAGCGGGATGGCGAGGGAGCAGTTCTTC. This gives the protein CSARTSGMAREQFF.

This clonotype occurred a few times. This sequence joins TRBV12-3 or TRBV12-4 and TRBJ2-1, with D perhaps assigned TRBD1 or TRBD2 (5 bases each). V was shortened by 10 bases and J by 8 bases, with 18 bases between the two germline ends. There are 13 residues in the CDR3. The CDR3 reads CATSGRVLDEQFF. The CDR3 nucleotides are TGTGCCACCTCGGGGCGGGTTCTAGATGAGCAGTTCTTC.